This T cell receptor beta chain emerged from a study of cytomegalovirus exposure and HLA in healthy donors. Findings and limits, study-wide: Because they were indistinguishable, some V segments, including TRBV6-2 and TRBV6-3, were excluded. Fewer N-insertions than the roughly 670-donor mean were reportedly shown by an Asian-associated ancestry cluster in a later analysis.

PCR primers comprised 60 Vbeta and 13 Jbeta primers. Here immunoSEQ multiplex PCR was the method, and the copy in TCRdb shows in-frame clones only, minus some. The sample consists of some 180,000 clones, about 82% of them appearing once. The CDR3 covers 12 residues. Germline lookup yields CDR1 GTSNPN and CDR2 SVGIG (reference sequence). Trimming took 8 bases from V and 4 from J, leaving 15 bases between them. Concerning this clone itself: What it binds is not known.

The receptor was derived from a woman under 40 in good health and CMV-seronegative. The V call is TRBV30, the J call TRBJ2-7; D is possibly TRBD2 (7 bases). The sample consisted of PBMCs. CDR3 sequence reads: CAGGGMSYEQYF. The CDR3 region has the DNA TGTGCCGGGGGGGGCATGTCTTACGAGCAGTACTTC.